These 27 T cell receptor beta chains share one sample of origin, sequenced in a study of graft-versus-host responses after intestinal transplantation. These receptors' antigens are unknown. TCRdb's copy holds only in-frame clones and misses some; the assay was immunoSEQ multiplex PCR. The table includes under 100,000 clones, 85% to 95% detected once. The sample consisted of unstimulated CD8+ T cells sorted from spleen or lymph node cells, taken before transplant. These receptors all come from a human donor who was the organ donor for an intestinal transplant.

V usage is TRBV5-8 and J usage is TRBJ1-2; TRBD1 is a possible D gene (5 bases). Trimming removed 4 bases at V and 1 base at J, with 14 bases between. The CDR3 has 15 residues. Germline V CDR1 and CDR2: SGHTS, YDEGEE. Here the CDR3 DNA reads TGTGCCAGCAGCCCCGACAGTCTTTATAACTATGGCTACACCTTC. This encodes CASSPDSLYNYGYTF. The whole variable domain, filled in from reference TRBV5-8 and TRBJ1-2, reads EAGVTQSPTHLIKTRGQQATLRCSPISGHTSVYWYQQALGLGLQFLLWYDEGEERNRGNFPPRFSGRQFPNYSSELNVNALELEDSALYLCASSPDSLYNYGYTFGSGTRLTVV.

The chain couples TRBV19 to TRBJ1-1; a possible D gene is TRBD1 (6 bases). The CDR3 sequence is 12 residues long. Deletions cut 7 bases from V and 6 bases from J, with 12 bases between. CDR1 and CDR2 (germline): LNHDA, SQIVND (reference sequence). For the CDR3, the DNA is TGTGCCAGTACCCAGGGGTTGGCTGAAGCTTTCTTT. Its translation: CASTQGLAEAFF.

The chain couples TRBV9 to TRBJ2-1; the D is unclear. V lost 2 bases and J 9 bases, leaving 12 bases between the germline ends. CDR1 and CDR2 from the germline V gene are SGDLS and YYNGEE. This CDR3 comprises 13 residues. DNA of the CDR3: TGTGCCAGCAGCGTGTCCGTCGTTCCTGAGCAGTTCTTC. It encodes CASSVSVVPEQFF.

The CDR3 spells CASSLLGLAETQYF. The CDR3 region has the DNA TGTGCCAGCAGTTTGCTCGGACTAGCGGAGACCCAGTACTTC. The chain has TRBV28 and TRBJ2-5; TRBD2 agrees at 9 bases. The CDR3 loop spans 14 amino acids. Germline CDR1 is MDHEN and CDR2 is SYDVKM. The J segment lost 5 bases and the V segment lost 3 bases, leaving 4 bases of the junction unmatched.

The chain links TRBV7-6 to TRBJ2-1; D is possibly TRBD1 (5 bases). Germline CDR1 and CDR2: SGHVS and FNYEAQ. CDR3 size: 14 residues. With 5 bases removed from V and 2 bases from J, the gap between germline ends came to 10 bases. CDR3 residues: CASSPGPAYNEQFF. The DNA for the CDR3 is TGTGCCAGCAGCCCAGGGCCTGCCTACAATGAGCAGTTCTTC.

V is TRBV7-9 and J is TRBJ2-3; 10 bases align to TRBD2. V shed 5 bases and J 3 bases; nucleotides not matched to a gene: 11. The CDR3 is 17 amino acids. Germline values: CDR1 SEHNR, CDR2 FQNEAQ (reference sequence). CDR3 sequence: CASSPFDSGRYTDTQYF. DNA for the CDR3: TGTGCCAGCAGCCCGTTCGATAGCGGGAGGTATACAGATACGCAGTATTTT.

This clone came up once. The V call is TRBV19, the J call TRBJ2-6, with 9 bases matching TRBD1. The CDR3 runs 17 residues. The V and J ends lost 5 bases and 4 bases, in that order; junction bases with no gene match: 9. Germline CDR1 LNHDA, CDR2 SQIVND (reference sequence). CDR3 coding DNA: TGTGCCAGTAGTTGTTGGGACAGGGAATGCGGGGCCAACGTCCTGACTTTC. This gives the protein CASSCWDRECGANVLTF.

The rearrangement joins TRBV19 to TRBJ1-1, with 8 bases fitting TRBD1. Germline CDR1 reads LNHDA; CDR2 reads SQIVND (reference sequence). V was pared by 7 bases and J by 1 base, with 5 bases of the junction left unmatched. This CDR3 spans 14 amino acids. DNA for the CDR3: TGTGCCAGTAAGCAGGGGGCATCGAACACTGAAGCTTTCTTT. It codes for CASKQGASNTEAFF.

A single count supports this clone. This sequence joins TRBV5-5 and TRBJ2-1; D remains ambiguous. CDR3 length: 13 residues. V was clipped by 2 bases and J by 5 bases, with 8 bases between them. The V gene's germline CDR1 is SGHKS and CDR2 YYEKEE (reference sequence). CDR3 sequence reads: CASSLLFNNEQFF. CDR3 sequence (DNA): TGTGCCAGCAGCTTACTCTTTAACAATGAGCAGTTCTTC.

The V gene is TRBV5-4, the J gene TRBJ1-1, with 8 nucleotides matching TRBD1. From germline, CDR1 is SGHNT and CDR2 YYREEE (reference sequence). This CDR3 is 15 amino acids long. Losses at the gene ends were 0 bases for V and 5 bases for J; bases not matched to a gene: 6. The CDR3 is CASSLGRGRETEAFF. In nucleotides, the CDR3 is TGTGCCAGCAGCTTGGGCAGGGGGCGGGAAACTGAAGCTTTCTTT.

The CDR3 nucleotides read TGTGCCAGCGAGCTTAGCCCGAGGCCCCGGACAGGGCAGACTGAAGCTTTCTTT. Residues: CASELSPRPRTGQTEAFF. J is TRBJ1-1 and V is TRBV11-3, with 8 positions matching TRBD1. The CDR3 spans 18 residues. The ends lost 8 bases at V and 5 bases at J; junction bases unmatched: 22. The germline V gene encodes CDR1 SGHNT and CDR2 YENEEA.

This rearrangement joins TRBV28 to TRBJ1-2, with D possibly matching TRBD1 (5 bases). V was cut by 4 bases and J by 6 bases, with 12 bases left in between. Germline CDR1 reads MDHEN; CDR2 reads SYDVKM. CDR3 size: 13 residues. This chain's CDR3 is CASSSRGNNGYTF. The CDR3 nucleotides are TGTGCCAGCAGTTCGCGGGGGAATAATGGCTACACCTTC.

Regarding this clone: Distinct nucleotide sequences in the sample also encode this CDR3. The chain combines TRBV13 with TRBJ2-3, with TRBD2 identical over 10 bases. This CDR3 is 14 amino acids long. CDR1 is PRHDT, CDR2 FYEKMQ, per germline (reference sequence). V was pared by 9 bases and J by 3 bases, with 6 bases of the junction left unmatched. The chain's CDR3 is CASTRAGGTDTQYF. CDR3 nucleotides: TGTGCCAGTACTCGAGCGGGGGGGACAGATACGCAGTATTTT.

The chain carries TRBV9 and TRBJ2-5, with a weak D call TRBD1 (6 bases). The CDR3 runs to 15 residues. The germline gives CDR1 SGDLS, CDR2 YYNGEE. V lost 4 bases to trimming and J lost 5 bases, with 18 bases between them. CDR3 bases: TGTGCCAGCAGCTCCTTACAGGGCGTCGGCGAGACCCAGTACTTC. Amino acids: CASSSLQGVGETQYF.

This chain links TRBV5-1 with TRBJ1-5; TRBD1 matches at 8 bases. V gave up 8 bases and J gave up 7 bases; unmatched junction bases: 8. This CDR3 spans 13 amino acids. The V gene's germline CDR1 is SGHRS and CDR2 YFSETQ. The CDR3 DNA follows: TGCGCCAGGAACAGGGGGGGGAGGCAGCCCCAGCATTTT. As protein: CARNRGGRQPQHF.

The chain employs TRBV13 and TRBJ2-7, with D tentatively TRBD2 (6 bases). CDR1 PRHDT and CDR2 FYEKMQ come from the germline V gene (reference sequence). The CDR3 covers 15 residues. Trimming pared 5 bases from V and 0 bases from J, leaving 14 bases between. CDR3 DNA sequence: TGTGCCAGCAGCCCAGGACTATCCCCCTCCTACGAGCAGTACTTC. Protein: CASSPGLSPSYEQYF.

The chain uses TRBV5-1 and TRBJ2-3; D may be TRBD2 (6 bases). The CDR3 length is 12 residues. V lost 2 bases to trimming and J lost 5 bases, with 6 bases between them. The germline CDR1 and CDR2 sequences are SGHRS and YFSETQ. CDR3 nucleotides: TGCGCCAGCAGCTTAGCGGGAGATACGCAGTATTTT. Amino acid sequence: CASSLAGDTQYF.

The chain couples TRBV27 to TRBJ2-1; no clear D gene. The CDR3 has 12 amino acids. Trimming shortened V by 5 bases and J by 8 bases, and 10 bases separated the two germline ends. Germline V gene lookup returns CDR1 MNHEY and CDR2 SMNVEV (reference sequence). The CDR3 protein is CASSPHSHEQFF. The CDR3, as DNA: TGTGCCAGCAGTCCCCACTCCCATGAGCAGTTCTTC.

The rearrangement links TRBV14 to TRBJ1-2; TRBD1 agrees at 9 bases. This CDR3 is built from 15 residues. J was trimmed by 7 bases and V by 4 bases; bases with no gene match: 10. Germline values: CDR1 SGHDN, CDR2 FVKESK. In DNA form, the CDR3 reads TGTGCCAGCAGCCGAATTGACAGGGGGAGAGGTGGCTACACCTTC. This sequence encodes CASSRIDRGRGGYTF.

V usage is TRBV19 and J usage is TRBJ2-7, with D perhaps TRBD2 (7 bases). Germline V lookup: CDR1 LNHDA, CDR2 SQIVND (reference sequence). The CDR3 runs to 11 residues. Trimming took 7 bases from V and 7 from J, leaving 11 bases between them. For the CDR3, the DNA is TGTGCCAGTATCGAGGGGGGGGAGCAGTACTTC. The encoded protein is CASIEGGEQYF.

The chain links TRBV7-2 to TRBJ1-1, with TRBD1 identical over 9 bases. This CDR3 has 14 residues. The V and J ends lost 3 bases and 4 bases, in that order; junction bases with no gene match: 3. CDR1 SGHTA and CDR2 FQGNSA come from the germline V gene. The CDR3 loop reads CASSLVTGGTEAFF. CDR3 nucleotide sequence: TGTGCCAGCAGCTTGGTGACAGGGGGCACTGAAGCTTTCTTT.

This chain uses TRBV29-1 with TRBJ1-1; D might be TRBD1 (6 bases). Germline CDR1 and CDR2: SQVTM and ANQGSEA. V shed 3 bases and J shed 2 bases, with 7 bases lying between them. CDR3 length equals 12 residues. CDR3 protein: CSVDRGNTEAFF. The CDR3 bases are TGCAGCGTTGACAGGGGAAACACTGAAGCTTTCTTT.

The chain joins TRBV4-1 to TRBJ1-4; D is uncertain. Germline V lookup: CDR1 MGHRA, CDR2 YSYEKL. Trimming took 4 bases from V and 13 from J, leaving 13 bases between them. This CDR3 comprises 12 residues. The chain's CDR3 is CASSRLRGGLFF. Here the CDR3 DNA reads TGCGCCAGCAGCCGCCTACGGGGTGGACTGTTTTTT.

This clone was seen a single time. The chain couples TRBV5-1 to TRBJ1-1, with TRBD1 matching 8 bases. CDR1 and CDR2 (germline): SGHRS, YFSETQ. The CDR3 contains 16 residues. V trimming: 7 bases; J trimming: 4 bases; junction bases outside the gene matches: 15. This CDR3 is CASFGSAGGVGTEAFF. The CDR3, as DNA: TGCGCCAGCTTCGGTTCAGCAGGGGGCGTGGGCACTGAAGCTTTCTTT.

This clone came up once. CDR3 protein: CASSLGLVSEQYF. The CDR3, as DNA: TGTGCCAGCAGCTTGGGACTAGTCTCCGAGCAGTACTTC. The chain joins TRBV7-2 to TRBJ2-7, with 8 nucleotides matching TRBD2. The CDR3 spans 13 residues. With 3 bases clipped from V and 6 bases from J, the junction kept 4 bases outside the gene matches. Looked up from germline, CDR1 is SGHTA and CDR2 is FQGNSA.

This clone was picked up a small number of times. The V call is TRBV29-1, the J call TRBJ1-1, with 7 bases lining up with TRBD1. The CDR3 covers 12 residues. V was clipped by 7 bases and J by 4 bases; unmatched bases: 6. Germline V gives CDR1 SQVTM, CDR2 ANQGSEA. DNA for the CDR3: TGCAGCGGTATCCCAGGGGGCACTGAAGCTTTCTTT. Translation gives CSGIPGGTEAFF.

The chain uses TRBV5-1 and TRBJ1-1; TRBD1 matches at 8 bases. The CDR3 is 16 amino acids. V trimming: 3 bases; J trimming: 2 bases; junction bases outside the gene matches: 9. Germline V gene sequence: CDR1 SGHRS, CDR2 YFSETQ. In DNA, the CDR3 is TGCGCCAGCAGCTACGGGACAGGACGAGTTAACACTGAAGCTTTCTTT. Protein sequence: CASSYGTGRVNTEAFF. Based on the CDR3 plus reference TRBV5-1 and TRBJ1-1, the full variable domain is KAGVTQTPRYLIKTRGQQVTLSCSPISGHRSVSWYQQTPGQGLQFLFEYFSETQRNKGNFPGRFSGRQFSNSRSEMNVSTLELGDSALYLCASSYGTGRVNTEAFFGQGTRLTVV.